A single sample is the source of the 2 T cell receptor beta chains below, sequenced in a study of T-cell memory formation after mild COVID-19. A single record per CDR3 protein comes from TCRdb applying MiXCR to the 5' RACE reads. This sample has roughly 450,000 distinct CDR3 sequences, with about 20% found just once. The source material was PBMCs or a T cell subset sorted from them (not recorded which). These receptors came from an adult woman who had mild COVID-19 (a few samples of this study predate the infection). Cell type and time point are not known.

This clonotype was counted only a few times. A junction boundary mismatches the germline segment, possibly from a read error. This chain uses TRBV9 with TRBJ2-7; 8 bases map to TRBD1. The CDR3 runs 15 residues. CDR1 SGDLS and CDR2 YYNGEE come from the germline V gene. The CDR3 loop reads CASSVDGTGSYEQCF. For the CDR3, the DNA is TGTGCCAGCAGCGTAGATGGGACAGGCTCCTACGAGCAGTGCTTC.

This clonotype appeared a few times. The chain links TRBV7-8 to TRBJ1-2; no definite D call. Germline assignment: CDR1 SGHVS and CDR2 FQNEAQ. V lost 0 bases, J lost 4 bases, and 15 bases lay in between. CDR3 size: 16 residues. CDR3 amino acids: CASSLADGEGGYGYTF. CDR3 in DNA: TGTGCCAGCAGCTTAGCGGACGGGGAGGGTGGCTATGGCTACACCTTC. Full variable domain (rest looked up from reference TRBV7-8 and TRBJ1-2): GAGVSQSPRYKVAKRGQDVALRCDPISGHVSLFWYQQALGQGPEFLTYFQNEAQLDKSGLPSDRFFAERPEGSVSTLKIQRTQQEDSAVYLCASSLADGEGGYGYTFGSGTRLTVV.